Following are 9 T cell receptor beta chains from one sample sequenced in a study of cytomegalovirus exposure and HLA in healthy donors. Primers for the PCR totalled 60 Vbeta and 13 Jbeta. This table comes from immunoSEQ multiplex PCR, and its TCRdb copy is limited to in-frame clones, with some not included. The table includes 140,000 or so clones, 80% to 90% detected once. Input material: PBMCs. These receptors were collected from a boy between 2 and 10 years old in good health and CMV-seronegative.

This clone was seen a handful of times. The genes are TRBV4-3 and TRBJ1-2, with 7 bases identical to TRBD1. Unmatched junction bases numbered 10, after V lost 4 bases and J lost 2 bases. In germline, CDR1 is LGHNA, CDR2 YSLEER. The CDR3 sequence is 16 residues long. The CDR3 bases are TGCGCCAGCAGCCCATGGTGGTGGGGACAGAACTATGGCTACACCTTC. This encodes CASSPWWWGQNYGYTF.

This chain joins TRBV5-4 and TRBJ2-7; TRBD2 might be the D (6 bases). Per germline, CDR1 SGHNT and CDR2 YYREEE (reference sequence). The CDR3 runs 14 residues. The V and J ends lost 3 bases and 2 bases respectively, with 12 bases between them. The DNA for the CDR3 is TGTGCCAGCAGCTCGGGACTTGACACCTACGAGCAGTACTTC. Its protein product is CASSSGLDTYEQYF.

The chain uses TRBV25-1 and TRBJ1-1; 8 nucleotides align to TRBD1. Germline values: CDR1 MGHDK, CDR2 SYGVNS. This CDR3 is 17 amino acids long. With 7 bases clipped from V and 1 base from J, the junction kept 14 bases outside the gene matches. The CDR3 coding sequence is TGTGCCAGCATCGGCGGGACAGGACGATCGGAGAACACTGAAGCTTTCTTT. Its translation is CASIGGTGRSENTEAFF.

This chain connects TRBV5-8 to TRBJ1-3; D is perhaps TRBD1 (5 bases). CDR1 is SGHTS and CDR2 is YDEGEE in the germline V gene. CDR3 length: 12 residues. Between the trimmed V and J ends, which lost 7 bases and 6 bases, there was a span of 11 bases. The CDR3 loop is CASGHRSNTIYF. The CDR3 DNA reads as TGTGCCAGCGGTCACAGGTCAAACACCATATATTTT.

This CDR3 is CASSPSGGLSDTQYF. DNA of the CDR3: TGTGCCAGCAGCCCTAGCGGGGGACTCTCAGATACGCAGTATTTT. V usage is TRBV11-2 and J usage is TRBJ2-3, with TRBD2 matching over 10 bases. The CDR3 loop spans 15 amino acids. Germline lookup yields CDR1 SGHAT and CDR2 FQNNGV. Germline trimming cut 5 bases from V and 4 bases from J; bases unmatched to any gene: 6. Full variable domain (outside the CDR3, taken from reference TRBV11-2 and TRBJ2-3): EAGVAQSPRYKIIEKRQSVAFWCNPISGHATLYWYQQILGQGPKLLIQFQNNGVVDDSQLPKDRFSAERLKGVDSTLKIQPAKLEDSAVYLCASSPSGGLSDTQYFGPGTRLTVL.

V is TRBV5-7 and J is TRBJ2-1; 9 bases are a match to TRBD1. TRBV5-7 is labeled an ORF, and its function is uncertain. The CDR3 totals 16 residues. The junction had 10 bases not matched to a gene; V was cut back by 3 bases and J by 6 bases. CDR3: CASSWTGTGIVNEQFF. DNA for the CDR3: TGTGCCAGCAGCTGGACCGGGACAGGGATTGTCAATGAGCAGTTCTTC.

In its sample, this clone was seen once. The junction does not match germline at one end; this may be a read error. The chain links TRBV7-9 to TRBJ1-1, with TRBD1 identical over 7 bases. CDR1 and CDR2 from the germline V gene are SEHNR and FQNEAQ (reference sequence). This CDR3 is 17 amino acids long. In DNA form, the CDR3 reads TGTTCCAGCAGCTTCCCGCCCCCACAGGGGATAAACACTGAAGCTTTCTTT. Translating it yields CSSSFPPPQGINTEAFF.

This sequence joins TRBV11-3 and TRBJ2-7, with 7 bases aligning to TRBD2. Trimming removed 4 bases from V and 4 bases from J; junction bases left unmatched: 7. Germline lookup yields CDR1 SGHNT and CDR2 YENEEA. The CDR3 extends over 14 amino acids. In nucleotides, the CDR3 is TGTGCCAGCAGCTCCGGGAGCGGGATATACGAGCAGTACTTC. It yields the protein CASSSGSGIYEQYF.

V usage is TRBV27 and J usage is TRBJ2-4; 8 nucleotides line up with TRBD2. The V gene's germline CDR1 is MNHEY and CDR2 SMNVEV (reference sequence). The CDR3 contains 17 residues. J gave up 3 bases and V 5 bases, and 12 bases lay outside the gene matches. CDR3 sequence: CASSTSGGVNNKNIQYF. The CDR3 DNA is TGTGCCAGCAGTACCTCGGGAGGGGTTAATAACAAAAACATTCAGTACTTC.